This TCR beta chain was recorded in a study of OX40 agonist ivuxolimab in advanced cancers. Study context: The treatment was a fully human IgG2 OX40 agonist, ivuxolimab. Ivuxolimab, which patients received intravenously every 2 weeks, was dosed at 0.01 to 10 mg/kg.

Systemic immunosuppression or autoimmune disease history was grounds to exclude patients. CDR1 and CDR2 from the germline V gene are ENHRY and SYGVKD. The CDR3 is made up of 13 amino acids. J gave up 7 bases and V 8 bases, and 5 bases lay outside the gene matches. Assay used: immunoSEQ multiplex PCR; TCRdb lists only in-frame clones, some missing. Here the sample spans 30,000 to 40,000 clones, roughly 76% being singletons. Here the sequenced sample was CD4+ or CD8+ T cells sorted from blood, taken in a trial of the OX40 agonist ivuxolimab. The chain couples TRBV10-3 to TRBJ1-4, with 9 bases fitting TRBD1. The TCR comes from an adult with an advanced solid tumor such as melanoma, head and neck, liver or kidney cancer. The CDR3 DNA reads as TGTGCCATCTCCCAGGACAGGGGTGAAAAACTGTTTTTT. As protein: CAISQDRGEKLFF.